The clone carrying this TCR beta chain came up a few times. The antigen is not known. The entry originates in a study of T cells in Graves' hyperthyroidism and ophthalmopathy. Exclusions: uncontrolled infection, other autoimmune disease, pregnancy, lactation. Each diagnosis drew on symptoms, thyroxine, TRAb, thyroid ultrasound and orbital computed tomography findings. The CDR3 regions of TCR beta were amplified from RNA transcripts. First-round RT-PCR targeting the TCR CDR3 was performed with the HTBI primer set. TCRdb reprocessed the multiplex PCR reads with MiXCR, giving one entry per CDR3 protein. The sample holds about 380,000 distinct CDR3 sequences, roughly 18% seen once. Regarding the study as a whole: From stable hyperthyroidism, ophthalmopathy was separated by a 13 V-J model. The blood repertoire included most of the expanded thyroid clonotypes above 0.001.

Sequencing was carried out using blood. This receptor was identified in a man aged 18 to 30 with Graves' ophthalmopathy.

The CDR3 is CASRGQHIATNEKLFF. The DNA for the CDR3 is TGTGCCAGTCGAGGACAGCACATCGCAACTAATGAAAAACTGTTTTTT. J is TRBJ1-4 and V is TRBV19, with D possibly matching TRBD1 (6 bases). V was shortened by 8 bases and J by 0 bases, with 16 bases between the two germline ends. Germline V gives CDR1 LNHDA, CDR2 SQIVND (reference sequence). This CDR3 has 16 amino acids.